This T cell receptor beta chain was recovered during a study of T-cell memory formation after mild COVID-19 (dated by TCRdb to the early 2020s). In terms of the full investigation: TCR sequence clusters from the two donors were largely donor specific. In a couple of donors, T-cell clones that expanded and contracted after mild COVID-19 were tracked by sequencing TCRalpha and TCRbeta repertoires over time. Two young, previously healthy adult volunteers made up the cohort, one male and one female.

Ends trimmed: V by 3 bases, J by 5 bases; bases unmatched to a gene: 9. The CDR3 contains 15 residues, cysteine and phenylalanine counted. The retained sequence is limited to the CDR3, 45 bases, with the frame set at the first base. The germline V gene encodes CDR1 KGHDR and CDR2 SFDVKD. TCRdb lists the instrument as Illumina NovaSeq 6000. TCRalpha and TCRbeta cDNA libraries were constructed by 5'RACE with constant-segment primers, with sample barcodes and unique molecular identifiers being introduced. Trizol reagent was used to extract RNA from every sample. Library amplification was performed in two PCR steps, and a second sample barcode and Illumina TruSeq adapters were introduced in the second step. The libraries were sequenced on an Illumina NovaSeq using 2 x 150 bp paired-end reads. On the authors' methods: Reads were demultiplexed and collapsed into UMI-guided consensus sequences with migec v1.2.7. With mixcr v2.1.11, UMI consensuses were aligned to TRA and TRB V and J templates and assembled into clonotypes. Expanded or contracted clonotypes were those called significant by both edgeR and NoisET, with noise models trained on biological replicates. For edgeR calls, the cutoffs were a false discovery rate-adjusted p below 0.01 and a log2 fold-change threshold of 1. PCA with hierarchical clustering of max-normalized trajectories of the 1000 most abundant clonotypes was used as exploratory dynamics analysis. Each responding clone was given a CD4 or CD8 phenotype based on the CD4+ and CD8+ repertoires, which had been sequenced separately. In TCRdb, the public reads were trimmed at Q25 with fastp and aligned with MiXCR, with productive beta chains retained. Rows are combined by CDR3 protein, so each entry shows the most common genes and DNA. These V and J calls originate from TCRdb's pipeline instead of the authors' own analysis. Here the sample has around 370,000 distinct CDR3 sequences; approximately 21% occur a single time. The ten largest clones take up approximately 13% of the sample.

Ficoll-Paque density gradient centrifugation was used to isolate PBMCs. Regarding this clonotype: Its specific antigen is unknown. No much larger clone is present one base from it, and per-base qualities are unavailable.

What the work shows at the level of the full study, not this receptor alone: SARS-CoV-2 specificity was not confirmed for the second-wave clones peaking on day 37. From day 15 to 85, contracting clones showed balanced CD4/CD8 phenotypes, whereas a second wave of clones that expanded from day 15 to 37 leaned towards CD4+. Contracting CD4+ clones appeared mostly in the CM and EM memory subsets, whereas CD8+ clones were enriched in EMRA. Some responding clones were detected in pre-infection memory, suggesting pre-existing cross-reactive memory T cells joined the SARS-CoV-2 response. Only a couple of mild cases were covered by the study, and larger cohorts that include severe cases with pre-infection samples were considered necessary.

The receptor was derived from an adult woman who had mild COVID-19 (a few samples of this study predate the infection). The sample titles of this study are shuffled in the database, so cell type and time point are left out; the donor was told from shared clones. Sequencing used PBMCs or a T cell subset sorted from them (not recorded which). The sequence links TRBV24-1 to TRBJ2-7, with TRBD1 matching 7 junction bases. The CDR3 amino acid sequence is: CATSDPRQGLDEQYF. The bases are TGTGCCACCAGTGATCCCCGACAGGGATTAGACGAGCAGTACTTC.